This T cell receptor beta chain originates from a study of early T cells in non-severe SARS-CoV-2 infection. Study outcomes and limitations: Missing private and CD4 specificities, VDJdb matching favored anti-spike CD8 responses.

Trimming took 3 bases from V and 4 from J, leaving 12 bases between them. CDR3 length equals 14 residues. Germline V gene sequence: CDR1 KGHSH, CDR2 LQKENI. Tagging with unique molecular identifiers was applied to individual cDNA molecules. From the 5' RACE reads, TCRdb called clonotypes with MiXCR, one entry per CDR3 protein. The table shows approximately 64,000 distinct CDR3 sequences, with around 4.9% occurring only once. This clonotype has ten or more counts. The antigen is not known. The rearrangement joins TRBV18 to TRBJ1-2; D might be TRBD1 (5 bases). The clonotype originates from an adult who was a healthcare worker with PCR-confirmed SARS-CoV-2 infection or an uninfected control (not recorded which). The specimen was whole blood. The CDR3 DNA is TGTGCCAGCTCACCCCCGACAGCCACCTATGGCTACACCTTC. It specifies CASSPPTATYGYTF.